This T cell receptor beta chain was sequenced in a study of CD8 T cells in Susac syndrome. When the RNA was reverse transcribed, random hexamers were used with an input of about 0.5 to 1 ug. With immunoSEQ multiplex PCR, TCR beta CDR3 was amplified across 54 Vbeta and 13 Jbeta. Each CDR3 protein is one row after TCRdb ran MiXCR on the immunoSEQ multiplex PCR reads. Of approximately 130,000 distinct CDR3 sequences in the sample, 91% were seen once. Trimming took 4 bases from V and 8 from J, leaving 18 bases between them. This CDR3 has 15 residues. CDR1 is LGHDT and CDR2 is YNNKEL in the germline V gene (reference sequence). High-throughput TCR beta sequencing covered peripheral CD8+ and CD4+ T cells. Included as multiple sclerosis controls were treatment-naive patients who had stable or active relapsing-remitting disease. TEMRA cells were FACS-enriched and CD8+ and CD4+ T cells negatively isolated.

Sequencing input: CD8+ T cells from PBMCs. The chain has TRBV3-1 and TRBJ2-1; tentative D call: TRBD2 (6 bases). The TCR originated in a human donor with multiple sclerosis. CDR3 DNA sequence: TGTGCCAGCAGCCTTGGGACTTCTTCAAGCGATGAGCAGTTCTTC. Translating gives CASSLGTSSSDEQFF.